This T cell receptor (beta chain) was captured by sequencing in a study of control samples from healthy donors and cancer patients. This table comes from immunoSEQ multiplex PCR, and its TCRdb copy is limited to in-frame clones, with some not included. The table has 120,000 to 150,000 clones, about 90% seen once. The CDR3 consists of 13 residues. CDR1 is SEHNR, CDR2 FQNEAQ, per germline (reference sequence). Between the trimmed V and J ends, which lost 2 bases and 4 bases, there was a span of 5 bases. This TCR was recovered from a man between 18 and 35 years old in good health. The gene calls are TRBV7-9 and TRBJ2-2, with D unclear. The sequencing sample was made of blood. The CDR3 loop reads CASSLRVTGELFF. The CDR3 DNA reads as TGTGCCAGCAGCTTAAGGGTCACCGGGGAGCTGTTTTTT.